A single sample is the source of the 4 T cell receptor beta chains below, sequenced in a study of human T cells and chemical hapten exposure. Each CDR3 protein gets one entry after TCRdb re-called the RACE reads with MiXCR. This sample has roughly 120,000 distinct CDR3 sequences, with about 12% found just once. This sample's time point: patch test 1, 2 weeks after DPC sensitization. Regarding treatment: therapeutic diphenylcyclopropenone sensitization with weekly scalp DPC. Sequences were derived from whole blood, sampled in connection with sensitization to the hapten diphenylcyclopropenone (DPC). The receptors here all came from a woman between 45 and 60 years old with alopecia areata. Some clones in this sample may be carry-over from other donors' samples.

This chain links TRBV10-2 with TRBJ2-4; the match to TRBD2 covers 7 bases. There are 13 residues in the CDR3. J lost 7 bases, V lost 2 bases, and 2 bases had no gene match. CDR1 and CDR2 from the germline V gene are WSHSY and SAAADI. DNA for the CDR3: TGCGCCAGCAGTGAGACAGCGGGGAACATTCAGTACTTC. Its protein is CASSETAGNIQYF.

In its sample, this clonotype was seen a few times. The chain is built from TRBV9 and TRBJ2-2; no reliable D call. The CDR3 is 15 residues long. CDR1 SGDLS and CDR2 YYNGEE come from the germline V gene. V was trimmed by 0 bases and J by 4 bases, leaving 10 bases between them. The CDR3 nucleotides are TGTGCCAGCAGCGTAGGACTGCCGGGCACCGGGGAGCTGTTTTTT. Protein: CASSVGLPGTGELFF.

This clonotype was detected many times. The chain recombines TRBV20-1 with TRBJ2-5; D may be TRBD2 (6 bases). This CDR3 comprises 14 residues. V lost 6 bases and J 2 bases, leaving 16 bases between the germline ends. CDR1 and CDR2 from the germline V gene are DFQATT and SNEGSKA (reference sequence). The CDR3 is CSASRGPKQETQYF. CDR3 sequence (DNA): TGCAGTGCATCGCGGGGACCAAAACAAGAGACCCAGTACTTC.

The rearrangement uses TRBV5-1 and TRBJ1-6; D is possibly TRBD1 (5 bases). The CDR3 runs to 14 residues. Germline CDR1 and CDR2: SGHRS and YFSETQ. Trimming left V 7 bases short and J 8 bases short, with 16 bases between. CDR3 in DNA: TGCGCCAGCCGGCCGGGAGGGGTGGATTCACCCCTCCACTTT. As protein: CASRPGGVDSPLHF.